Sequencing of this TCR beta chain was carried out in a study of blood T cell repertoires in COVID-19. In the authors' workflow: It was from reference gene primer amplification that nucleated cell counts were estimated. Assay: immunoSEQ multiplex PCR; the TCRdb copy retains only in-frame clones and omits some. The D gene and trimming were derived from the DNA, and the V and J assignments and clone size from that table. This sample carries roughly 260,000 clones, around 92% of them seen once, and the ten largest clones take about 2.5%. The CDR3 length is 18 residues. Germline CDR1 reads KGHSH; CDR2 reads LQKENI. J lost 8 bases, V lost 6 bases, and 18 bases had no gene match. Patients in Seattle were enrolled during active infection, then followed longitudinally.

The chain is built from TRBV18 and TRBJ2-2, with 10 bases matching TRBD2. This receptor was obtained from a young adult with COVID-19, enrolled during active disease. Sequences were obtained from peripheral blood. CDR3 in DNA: TGTGCCAGCTCCCCATTCCGGACTAGCGGACCCCTCACAGGGGAGCTGTTTTTT. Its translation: CASSPFRTSGPLTGELFF.